This T cell receptor beta chain was recorded in a study of cytomegalovirus exposure and HLA in healthy donors. Germline V gives CDR1 LNHDA, CDR2 SQIVND (reference sequence). CDR3 length: 14 residues. With V trimmed by 5 bases and J by 2 bases, 5 bases remained unmatched. It was the roughly 110-subject validation cohort, separate from the roughly 700-subject first cohort, to which the donors belonged. The data were produced by immunoSEQ multiplex PCR, yet TCRdb's version contains in-frame clones alone and is incomplete. The table includes approximately 180,000 clones, roughly 86% detected once. Sequenced: PBMCs. The rearrangement links TRBV19 to TRBJ2-7; 8 bases fit TRBD1. The source of this sequence is a young man in good health and CMV-seropositive. The DNA of the CDR3 is TGTGCCAGTAGTGCCGGGACAGGTCCCTACGAGCAGTACTTC. Residues: CASSAGTGPYEQYF.